The 26 T cell receptor beta chains below all came from one sample that was sequenced in a study of T cell changes during pregnancy in multiple sclerosis. TCRdb's copy holds only in-frame clones and misses some; the assay was immunoSEQ multiplex PCR. Here the sample spans roughly 36,000 clones, roughly 93% being singletons. The source was peripheral blood, collected in the second trimester of pregnancy. The receptors shown here come from a female donor in good health, enrolled as a control in a pregnancy study.

The V and J genes are TRBV5-1 and TRBJ1-1; 11 nucleotides match TRBD1. This CDR3 has 15 amino acids. Germline-derived CDR1 and CDR2 are SGHRS and YFSETQ. V lost 1 base to trimming and J lost 5 bases; unmatched junction nucleotides: 4. The CDR3 loop reads CASSLPGQGETEAFF. The CDR3 coding sequence is TGCGCCAGCAGCTTGCCGGGACAGGGGGAAACTGAAGCTTTCTTT.

This sequence joins TRBV19 and TRBJ1-2, with D uncertain. Germline V gene sequence: CDR1 LNHDA, CDR2 SQIVND (reference sequence). The CDR3 has 11 residues. With 9 bases removed from V and 5 bases from J, the gap between germline ends came to 10 bases. In DNA form, the CDR3 reads TGTGCCAGCTACGGGGTTTATGGCTACACCTTC. Residues: CASYGVYGYTF. Full variable domain (outside the CDR3, taken from reference TRBV19 and TRBJ1-2): DGGITQSPKYLFRKEGQNVTLSCEQNLNHDAMYWYRQDPGQGLRLIYYSQIVNDFQKGDIAEGYSVSREKKESFPLTVTSAQKNPTAFYLCASYGVYGYTFGSGTRLTVV.

This clone was seen just once. V and J are TRBV4-3 and TRBJ2-3; D possibly corresponds to TRBD2 (7 bases). The CDR3 runs to 16 residues. Germline loops: CDR1 LGHNA, CDR2 YSLEER. The ends were cut back, 7 bases at V and 4 bases at J, with 21 bases in the middle. The chain's CDR3 is CASIRSFGGAPDTQYF. DNA of the CDR3: TGCGCCAGCATTCGGTCATTTGGGGGGGCCCCAGATACGCAGTATTTT.

The chain couples TRBV4-1 to TRBJ2-5; D perhaps matches TRBD2 (5 bases). V was cut by 3 bases and J by 10 bases, with 21 bases left in between. The CDR3 covers 15 residues. Germline V gives CDR1 MGHRA, CDR2 YSYEKL. CDR3 sequence reads: CASSQAGSASGDQYF. As DNA, the CDR3 is TGCGCCAGCAGCCAGGCCGGGTCAGCCTCCGGGGACCAGTACTTC.

The chain employs TRBV25-1 and TRBJ2-5; TRBD1 aligns across 7 bases. CDR1 MGHDK and CDR2 SYGVNS come from the germline V gene. The CDR3 totals 15 residues. V was clipped by 6 bases and J by 3 bases; unmatched bases: 10. The CDR3, as DNA: TGTGCCAGCAGATGGGACAGACCCCTTAAAGAGACCCAGTACTTC. Its protein product is CASRWDRPLKETQYF.

This chain joins TRBV11-2 and TRBJ1-1; 8 bases are a match to TRBD1. CDR3 length: 15 residues. Germline V gives CDR1 SGHAT, CDR2 FQNNGV. The trim removed 5 bases at V and 7 bases at J, leaving 12 bases unmatched. The CDR3 nucleotides are TGTGCCAGCAGCCCGGACAGGGTTAGATCCAGTGAAGCTTTCTTT. Its translation is CASSPDRVRSSEAFF.

The rearrangement joins TRBV9 to TRBJ2-3, with 9 bases fitting TRBD1. Germline trimming cut 0 bases from V and 2 bases from J; bases unmatched to any gene: 4. Germline CDR1 SGDLS, CDR2 YYNGEE. The CDR3 runs to 16 residues. The CDR3: CASSVGGTGTTDTQYF. For the CDR3, the DNA is TGTGCCAGCAGCGTAGGTGGGACAGGGACCACAGATACGCAGTATTTT. Full variable domain (rest looked up from reference TRBV9 and TRBJ2-3): DSGVTQTPKHLITATGQRVTLRCSPRSGDLSVYWYQQSLDQGLQFLIQYYNGEERAKGNILERFSAQQFPDLHSELNLSSLELGDSALYFCASSVGGTGTTDTQYFGPGTRLTVL.

This chain joins TRBV11-3 and TRBJ2-3; 7 bases fit TRBD2. The length of the CDR3 is 16 residues. Germline CDR1 reads SGHNT; CDR2 reads YENEEA. The V and J ends lost 5 bases and 2 bases, in that order; junction bases with no gene match: 10. The CDR3 sequence: CASSPRGSGFTDTQYF. The CDR3 DNA reads TGTGCCAGCAGCCCCCGAGGTAGCGGGTTCACAGATACGCAGTATTTT.

The chain recombines TRBV11-2 with TRBJ2-5; D unclear. The CDR3 spans 17 residues. CDR1 SGHAT and CDR2 FQNNGV come from the germline V gene. Trimming cost V 2 bases and J 4 bases, with 20 bases left between them. This CDR3 reads CASSLNLAGSIRETQYF. CDR3 DNA: TGTGCCAGCAGCTTAAACCTTGCAGGATCGATCCGAGAGACCCAGTACTTC.

The chain recombines TRBV28 with TRBJ1-6; 7 bases line up with TRBD1. The CDR3 has 14 amino acids. CDR1 is MDHEN and CDR2 is SYDVKM in the germline V gene. V dropped 5 bases and J dropped 5; count of bases not matched to a gene: 3. The CDR3 DNA reads TGTGCCAGCAGTCCGACAGGGAATAATTCACCCCTCCACTTT. This codes for CASSPTGNNSPLHF.

The chain uses TRBV28 and TRBJ1-1; 7 nucleotides match TRBD1. The V and J ends lost 10 bases and 0 bases, in that order; junction bases with no gene match: 11. There are 15 residues in the CDR3. CDR1 is MDHEN, CDR2 SYDVKM, per germline. The CDR3 reads CATSYRGRMNTEAFF. The CDR3 DNA follows: TGTGCCACCAGCTACAGGGGAAGGATGAACACTGAAGCTTTCTTT.

The chain has TRBV9 and TRBJ1-2; D is perhaps TRBD1 (5 bases). This CDR3 region has 16 residues. Germline values: CDR1 SGDLS, CDR2 YYNGEE. The ends were cut back, 3 bases at V and 2 bases at J, with 17 bases in the middle. CDR3 in amino acids: CASSGPRAEQNYGYTF. CDR3 nucleotides: TGTGCCAGCAGCGGTCCCAGGGCGGAACAAAACTATGGCTACACCTTC.

In regard to this clone: The sample holds other DNA sequences that translate to the same CDR3. The chain has TRBV5-1 and TRBJ1-2, with a tentative D call TRBD1 (6 bases). The CDR3 has 12 amino acids. V was shortened by 2 bases and J by 8 bases, with 10 bases between the two germline ends. Germline loops: CDR1 SGHRS, CDR2 YFSETQ. CDR3 DNA sequence: TGCGCCAGCAGCTTCGACAGGTACGGCTACACCTTC. This encodes CASSFDRYGYTF. The full variable domain, rest sourced from reference TRBV5-1 and TRBJ1-2, is KAGVTQTPRYLIKTRGQQVTLSCSPISGHRSVSWYQQTPGQGLQFLFEYFSETQRNKGNFPGRFSGRQFSNSRSEMNVSTLELGDSALYLCASSFDRYGYTFGSGTRLTVV.

The chain combines TRBV27 with TRBJ1-2, with TRBD1 matching over 8 bases. Trimming cost V 7 bases and J 4 bases; bases outside gene matches: 17. Germline CDR1 and CDR2: MNHEY and SMNVEV (reference sequence). The CDR3 is 17 amino acids. CDR3 loop: CASTSTTRTGSVYGYTF. CDR3 DNA: TGTGCCAGCACTTCCACCACTCGGACAGGGTCCGTCTATGGCTACACCTTC.

The chain combines TRBV6-5 with TRBJ2-3, with D possibly matching TRBD1 (5 bases). Trimming pared 3 bases from V and 0 bases from J, leaving 10 bases between. Germline assignment: CDR1 MNHEY and CDR2 SVGAGI. The CDR3 is made up of 15 amino acids. The CDR3 region has the DNA TGTGCCAGCAGTTATAGGGGCGTTAGCACAGATACGCAGTATTTT. It codes for CASSYRGVSTDTQYF.

V is TRBV5-4 and J is TRBJ2-2; 7 bases agree with TRBD1. The CDR3 is 15 amino acids. The germline V gene encodes CDR1 SGHNT and CDR2 YYREEE (reference sequence). J gave up 4 bases and V 0 bases, and 3 bases lay outside the gene matches. As DNA, the CDR3 is TGTGCCAGCAGCTTGGGTGGGACAGCCACCGGGGAGCTGTTTTTT. As protein: CASSLGGTATGELFF.

The rearrangement joins TRBV30 to TRBJ2-1, with 9 positions matching TRBD2. Trimming took 3 bases from V and 6 from J; bases not matched to a gene: 3. The V gene's germline CDR1 is GTSNPN and CDR2 SVGIG (reference sequence). This CDR3 has 13 amino acids. The CDR3 loop reads CAWSGLATNEQFF. CDR3 coding DNA: TGTGCCTGGAGCGGACTAGCGACCAATGAGCAGTTCTTC.

The chain employs TRBV7-6 and TRBJ2-1; tentative D call: TRBD2 (6 bases). The CDR3 contains 16 residues. The germline gives CDR1 SGHVS, CDR2 FNYEAQ. V lost 2 bases and J lost 4, with 15 bases in between. The CDR3 sequence is CASSLLAAEIYNEQFF. The DNA of the CDR3 is TGTGCCAGCAGCTTATTAGCGGCCGAAATATACAATGAGCAGTTCTTC.

V usage is TRBV6-5 and J usage is TRBJ1-1; TRBD1 is a possible D gene (5 bases). CDR3 length: 15 amino acids. V was cut by 6 bases and J by 1 base, with 15 bases left in between. Germline V gene data show CDR1 as MNHEY and CDR2 as SVGAGI. CDR3 sequence: CASRPRETANTEAFF. The CDR3 DNA follows: TGTGCCAGCAGGCCCAGGGAAACAGCGAACACTGAAGCTTTCTTT.

The chain links TRBV9 to TRBJ2-2; TRBD1 is a possible D gene (6 bases). This CDR3 comprises 12 residues. From germline, CDR1 is SGDLS and CDR2 YYNGEE. V lost 4 bases, J lost 8 bases, and 9 bases lay in between. The DNA for the CDR3 is TGTGCCAGCAGCTACAGGGCTGGGGAGCTGTTTTTT. As protein: CASSYRAGELFF.

The chain employs TRBV5-4 and TRBJ1-1; TRBD1 is a possible D gene (5 bases). The germline V gene encodes CDR1 SGHNT and CDR2 YYREEE (reference sequence). V lost 4 bases and J lost 5, with 18 bases in between. The CDR3 sequence is 15 residues long. The CDR3 protein is CASSLLGGTGTEAFF. CDR3 nucleotides: TGTGCCAGCAGCCTTCTCGGCGGGACGGGGACTGAAGCTTTCTTT.

This chain's CDR3 is CASSERGGISYNSPLHF. The CDR3 nucleotides read TGTGCCAGCAGTGAAAGGGGGGGCATTTCCTATAATTCACCCCTCCACTTT. The gene calls are TRBV6-1 and TRBJ1-6, with TRBD1 as a possible D gene (6 bases). CDR1 MNHNS and CDR2 SASEGT come from the germline V gene. The CDR3 covers 17 residues. The V end lost 2 bases, the J end lost 1 base, and 12 bases lay between the germline ends.

This rearrangement joins TRBV28 to TRBJ2-7; 10 bases line up with TRBD1. In germline, CDR1 is MDHEN, CDR2 SYDVKM. V shed 5 bases, J shed 7 bases, and the junction held 5 bases outside the gene matches. This CDR3 is 13 amino acids long. CDR3 DNA sequence: TGTGCCAGCAGTGAGGGACAGGGGCGGGAGCAGTACTTC. It encodes CASSEGQGREQYF.

The genes are TRBV7-2 and TRBJ2-7; 13 bases agree with TRBD2. J gave up 5 bases and V 0 bases, and 7 bases lay outside the gene matches. The CDR3 contains 17 residues. Germline CDR1 SGHTA, CDR2 FQGNSA. CDR3 sequence reads: CASSLAGTSGRAHEQYF. DNA for the CDR3: TGTGCCAGCAGCTTAGCCGGAACTAGCGGGAGGGCCCACGAGCAGTACTTC.

The chain recombines TRBV7-6 with TRBJ2-4; possible D gene TRBD1, 6 bases. The V end lost 5 bases, the J end lost 9 bases, and 14 bases lay between the germline ends. This CDR3 has 13 residues. Per the germline V gene, CDR1 is SGHVS and CDR2 is FNYEAQ. CDR3 in DNA: TGTGCCAGCAGCCCCCTAACAGGGAGCATTCAGTACTTC. This encodes CASSPLTGSIQYF.

The V call is TRBV5-1, the J call TRBJ1-2; no definite D call. Trimming pared 0 bases from V and 4 bases from J, leaving 7 bases between. From germline, CDR1 is SGHRS and CDR2 YFSETQ. The CDR3 extends over 13 amino acids. CDR3 DNA: TGCGCCAGCAGCTTGGGAGCCTCCTATGGCTACACCTTC. This gives the protein CASSLGASYGYTF.